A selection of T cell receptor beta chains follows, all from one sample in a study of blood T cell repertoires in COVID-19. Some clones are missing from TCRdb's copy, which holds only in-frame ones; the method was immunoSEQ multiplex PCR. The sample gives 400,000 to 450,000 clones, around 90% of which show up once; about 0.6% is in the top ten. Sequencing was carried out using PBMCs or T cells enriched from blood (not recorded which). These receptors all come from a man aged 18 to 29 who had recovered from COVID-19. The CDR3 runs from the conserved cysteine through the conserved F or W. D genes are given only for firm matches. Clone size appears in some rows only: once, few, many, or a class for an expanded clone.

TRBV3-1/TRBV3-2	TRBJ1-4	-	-	CASSLRGPNEKLFF	TGTGCCAGCAGCCTCAGGGGCCCTAATGAAAAACTGTTTTTT
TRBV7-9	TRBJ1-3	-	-	CASSSYRKTGNTIYF	TGTGCCAGCAGCTCCTACAGGAAGACTGGAAACACCATATATTTT
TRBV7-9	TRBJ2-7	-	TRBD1	CASSLVLIGDRTYEQYF	TGTGCCAGCAGCTTAGTTTTGATTGGGGACAGAACCTACGAGCAGTACTTC
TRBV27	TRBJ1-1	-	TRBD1	CASREVRTGNTEAFF	TGTGCCAGCAGGGAGGTCCGGACAGGGAACACTGAAGCTTTCTTT
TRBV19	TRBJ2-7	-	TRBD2	CASSRLAGLVPYEQYF	TGTGCCAGTAGTCGTCTAGCGGGCCTGGTTCCCTACGAGCAGTACTTC
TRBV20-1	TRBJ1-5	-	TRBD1	CSASGPRTGKKGEPQHF	TGCAGTGCTAGTGGCCCCCGGACAGGAAAAAAAGGGGAGCCCCAGCATTTT
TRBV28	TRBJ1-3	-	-	CASSLGGAGRRNTIYF	TGTGCCAGCAGTTTAGGTGGGGCAGGGCGCCGAAACACCATATATTTT
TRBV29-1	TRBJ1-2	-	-	CSVGDYYGYTF	TGCAGCGTTGGAGACTACTATGGCTACACCTTC
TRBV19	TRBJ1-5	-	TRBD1	CASRRRQGRTSNQPQHF	TGTGCCAGTAGGCGAAGACAGGGGAGAACTAGCAATCAGCCCCAGCATTTT
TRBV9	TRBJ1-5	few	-	CASSVGQNSNQPQHF	TGTGCCAGCAGCGTCGGACAGAATAGCAATCAGCCCCAGCATTTT
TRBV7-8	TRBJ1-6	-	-	CASSPNNSPLHF	TGTGCCAGCAGCCCCAATAATTCACCCCTCCACTTT
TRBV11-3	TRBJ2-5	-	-	CASSYTSLETQYF	TGTGCCAGCAGCTATACTAGCTTGGAGACCCAGTACTTC
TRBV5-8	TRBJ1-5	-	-	CASSTLTGKRNQPQHF	TGTGCCAGCAGCACCTTAACAGGGAAGCGCAATCAGCCCCAGCATTTT
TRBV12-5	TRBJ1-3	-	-	CASAISASGNTIYF	TGTGCTAGTGCCATTAGTGCGTCTGGAAACACCATATATTTT
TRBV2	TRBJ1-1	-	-	CASSEEAAEAFF	TGTGCCAGCAGTGAGGAAGCGGCTGAAGCTTTCTTT
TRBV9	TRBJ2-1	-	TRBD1	CASSRQGAPYNEQFF	TGTGCCAGCAGCCGACAGGGGGCGCCCTACAATGAGCAGTTCTTC
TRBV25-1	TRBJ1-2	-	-	CASSDQGNYGYTF	TGTGCCAGCAGTGACCAGGGGAACTATGGCTACACCTTC
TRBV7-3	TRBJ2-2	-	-	CASSLGRDNGELFF	TGTGCCAGCAGCTTGGGGCGGGATAACGGGGAGCTGTTTTTT
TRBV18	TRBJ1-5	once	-	CASSPPGSQPQHF	TGTGCCAGCTCCCCCCCCGGTTCCCAGCCCCAGCATTTT
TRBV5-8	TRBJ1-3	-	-	CASSLNRAGRTLGNTIYF	TGTGCCAGCAGCTTGAACAGGGCCGGGCGGACCCTTGGAAACACCATATATTTT
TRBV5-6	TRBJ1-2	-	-	CASSFPGNYGYTF	TGTGCCAGCAGCTTCCCGGGAAACTATGGCTACACCTTC
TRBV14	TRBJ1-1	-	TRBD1	CASSPDRGWAFF	TGTGCCAGCAGCCCCGACAGGGGATGGGCTTTCTTT
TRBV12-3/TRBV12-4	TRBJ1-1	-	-	CASSWRDEAFF	TGTGCCAGCAGCTGGCGGGATGAAGCTTTCTTT
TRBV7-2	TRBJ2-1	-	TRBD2	CASSYTPGLAGEQFF	TGTGCCAGCAGCTACACTCCGGGACTAGCAGGTGAGCAGTTCTTC
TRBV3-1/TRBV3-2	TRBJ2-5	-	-	CASSQEVFGETQYF	TGTGCCAGCAGCCAAGAGGTATTCGGGGAGACCCAGTACTTC
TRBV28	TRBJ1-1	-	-	CASIATGENTEAFF	TGTGCCAGCATTGCGACAGGTGAAAACACTGAAGCTTTCTTT
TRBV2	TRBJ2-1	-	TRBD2	CASSQLAGLYNEQFF	TGTGCCAGCAGCCAACTAGCGGGTCTCTACAATGAGCAGTTCTTC
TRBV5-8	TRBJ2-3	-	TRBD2	CASSLGLGTDTQYF	TGTGCCAGCAGCCTGGGACTAGGCACAGATACGCAGTATTTT
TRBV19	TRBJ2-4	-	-	CASSIQAGLPPPAKNIQYF	TGTGCCAGTAGTATTCAAGCAGGGTTACCTCCGCCGGCCAAAAACATTCAGTACTTC
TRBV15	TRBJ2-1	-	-	CATSRDEEVPYNEQFF	TGTGCCACCAGCAGAGATGAAGAGGTCCCCTACAATGAGCAGTTCTTC
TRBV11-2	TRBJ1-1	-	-	CATYLLRNTEAFF	TGTGCCACCTACCTACTTCGGAACACTGAAGCTTTCTTT
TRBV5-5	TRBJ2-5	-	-	CASSLGLNQETQYF	TGTGCCAGCAGCTTGGGACTGAACCAAGAGACCCAGTACTTC
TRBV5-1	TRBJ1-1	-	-	CASSLELQGTAFF	TGCGCCAGCAGCTTGGAGTTGCAGGGTACAGCTTTCTTT
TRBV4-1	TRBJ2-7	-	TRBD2	CASSQAQWSAGGYEQYF	TGCGCCAGCAGCCAAGCCCAGTGGTCGGCGGGAGGCTACGAGCAGTACTTC
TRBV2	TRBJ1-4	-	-	CASSDEGVATNEKLFF	TGTGCCAGCAGTGACGAGGGCGTAGCAACTAATGAAAAACTGTTTTTT
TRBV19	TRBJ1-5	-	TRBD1	CASSGTGGNQPQHF	TGTGCCAGTAGCGGGACAGGGGGAAATCAGCCCCAGCATTTT
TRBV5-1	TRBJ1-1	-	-	CASSLEGPGRDTEAFF	TGCGCCAGCAGCTTGGAAGGGCCAGGGAGGGACACTGAAGCTTTCTTT
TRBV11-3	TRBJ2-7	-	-	CASSLEEGSSYEQYF	TGTGCCAGCAGCTTAGAGGAGGGAAGCTCCTACGAGCAGTACTTC
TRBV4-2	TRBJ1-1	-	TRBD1	CASSQGGSLMNTEAFF	TGTGCCAGTAGCCAAGGGGGCAGCCTCATGAACACTGAAGCTTTCTTT
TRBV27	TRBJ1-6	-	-	CASSLIVAGSSPLHF	TGTGCCAGCAGTTTAATAGTGGCGGGGAGCTCACCCCTCCACTTT
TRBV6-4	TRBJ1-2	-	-	CASSSRGGSGYTF	TGTGCCAGCAGTTCGCGGGGCGGTTCTGGCTACACCTTC
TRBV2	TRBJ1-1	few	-	CASSEESRVGTEAFF	TGTGCCAGCAGTGAAGAGTCCAGGGTTGGCACTGAAGCTTTCTTT